What follows are 6 T cell receptor beta chains derived from one specimen sequenced in a study of blood T cell repertoires in COVID-19. Sequenced by immunoSEQ multiplex PCR; TCRdb stores in-frame clones only, minus some. This repertoire shows fewer than 350,000 clones, approximately 81% found once; its top ten account for just under 3%. The sequenced sample consisted of peripheral blood. These receptors all come from a woman between 55 and 75 years old with active or convalescent COVID-19.

This chain joins TRBV5-4 and TRBJ1-2; D not resolved. This CDR3 region has 13 residues. Trimming left V 0 bases short and J 8 bases short, with 11 bases between. CDR1 and CDR2 (germline): SGHNT, YYREEE (reference sequence). The CDR3 DNA reads as TGTGCCAGCAGCTTGGTGGGGTCGGGGGGCTACACCTTC. It is translated as CASSLVGSGGYTF.

This clone was counted only a few times. The chain combines TRBV7-2 with TRBJ1-5; D gene unclear. V dropped 0 bases and J dropped 1 base, with 7 bases sitting between them. Germline values: CDR1 SGHTA, CDR2 FQGNSA. The length of the CDR3 is 15 residues. CDR3 DNA: TGTGCCAGCAGCTTAGCGCGAGGGAGCAATCAGCCCCAGCATTTT. Translating gives CASSLARGSNQPQHF. Supplemented by reference TRBV7-2 and TRBJ1-5, the full variable domain reads GAGVSQSPSNKVTEKGKDVELRCDPISGHTALYWYRQSLGQGLEFLIYFQGNSAPDKSGLPSDRFSAERTGGSVSTLTIQRTQQEDSAVYLCASSLARGSNQPQHFGDGTRLSIL.

The J gene is TRBJ1-5, the V gene TRBV4-1; tentatively, D is TRBD1 (6 bases). Germline V gene sequence: CDR1 MGHRA, CDR2 YSYEKL. The CDR3 consists of 14 residues. Trimming left V 1 base short and J 5 bases short, with 9 bases between. CDR3 protein: CASSQAGGYQPQHF. Written as DNA, the CDR3 is TGCGCCAGCAGCCAAGCGGGGGGCTATCAGCCCCAGCATTTT.

The gene calls are TRBV20-1 and TRBJ2-1; tentatively, D is TRBD2 (6 bases). The CDR3 spans 16 residues. Trimming cost V 3 bases and J 4 bases, with 19 bases left between them. Germline V lookup: CDR1 DFQATT, CDR2 SNEGSKA (reference sequence). CDR3 nucleotides: TGCAGTGCTAGTGGCTACCTCGGGGGACGTTACAATGAGCAGTTCTTC. Encoded protein: CSASGYLGGRYNEQFF.

The chain carries TRBV6-5 and TRBJ2-5; the match to TRBD2 covers 8 bases. V was pared by 5 bases and J by 4 bases, with 6 bases of the junction left unmatched. The germline V gene encodes CDR1 MNHEY and CDR2 SVGAGI. The CDR3 has 14 residues. The chain's CDR3 is CASSRIRGGETQYF. CDR3 DNA: TGTGCCAGCAGTCGGATCCGGGGGGGAGAGACCCAGTACTTC.

The chain employs TRBV15 and TRBJ1-4; D call uncertain. Germline lookup yields CDR1 LNHNV and CDR2 YYDKDF (reference sequence). V lost 0 bases, J lost 6 bases, and 11 bases lay in between. CDR3 length: 15 amino acids. DNA for the CDR3: TGTGCCACCAGCAGAGATTTCAGGAATGATGAAAAACTGTTTTTT. Amino acid sequence: CATSRDFRNDEKLFF. Drawing the rest from reference TRBV15 and TRBJ1-4, the complete variable domain is DAMVIQNPRYQVTQFGKPVTLSCSQTLNHNVMYWYQQKSSQAPKLLFHYYDKDFNNEADTPDNFQSRRPNTSFCFLDIRSPGLGDTAMYLCATSRDFRNDEKLFFGSGTQLSVL.